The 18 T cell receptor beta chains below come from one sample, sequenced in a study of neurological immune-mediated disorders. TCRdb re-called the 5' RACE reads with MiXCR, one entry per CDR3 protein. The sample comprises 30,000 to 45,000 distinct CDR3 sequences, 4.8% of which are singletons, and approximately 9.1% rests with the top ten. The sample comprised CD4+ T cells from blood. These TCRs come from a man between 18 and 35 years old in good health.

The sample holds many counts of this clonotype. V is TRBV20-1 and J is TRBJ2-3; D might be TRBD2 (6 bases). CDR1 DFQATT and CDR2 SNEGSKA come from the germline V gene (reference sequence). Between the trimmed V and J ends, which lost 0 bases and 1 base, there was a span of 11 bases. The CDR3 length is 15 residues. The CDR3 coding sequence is TGCAGTGCTAGAGATCCCCAGCGGGGCACAGATACGCAGTATTTT. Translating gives CSARDPQRGTDTQYF.

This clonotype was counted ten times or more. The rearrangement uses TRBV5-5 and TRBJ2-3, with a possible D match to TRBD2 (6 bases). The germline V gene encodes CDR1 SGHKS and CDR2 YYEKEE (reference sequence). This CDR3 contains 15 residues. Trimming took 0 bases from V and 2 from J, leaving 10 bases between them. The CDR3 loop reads CASSLDLAATDTQYF. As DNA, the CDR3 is TGTGCCAGCAGCTTGGATTTAGCGGCCACAGATACGCAGTATTTT.

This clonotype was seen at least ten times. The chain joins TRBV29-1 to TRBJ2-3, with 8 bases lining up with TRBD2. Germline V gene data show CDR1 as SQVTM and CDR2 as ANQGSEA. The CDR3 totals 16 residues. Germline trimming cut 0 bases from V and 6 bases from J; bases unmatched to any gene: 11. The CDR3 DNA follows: TGCAGCGTTGAAGATGGGGCAGCGGGGGTAGCGGATACGCAGTATTTT. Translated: CSVEDGAAGVADTQYF.

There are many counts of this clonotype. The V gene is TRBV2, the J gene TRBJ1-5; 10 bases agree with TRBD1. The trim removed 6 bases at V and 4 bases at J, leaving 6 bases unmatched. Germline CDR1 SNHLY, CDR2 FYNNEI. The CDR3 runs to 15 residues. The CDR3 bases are TGTGCCAGCAGCGCTGGACAGGGGGGAAATCAGCCCCAGCATTTT. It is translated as CASSAGQGGNQPQHF.

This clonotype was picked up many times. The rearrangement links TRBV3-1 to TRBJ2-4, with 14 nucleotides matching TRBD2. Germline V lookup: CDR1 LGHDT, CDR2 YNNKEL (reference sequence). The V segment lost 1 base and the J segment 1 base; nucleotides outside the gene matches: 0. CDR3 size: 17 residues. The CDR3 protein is CASSQGTSGGAKNIQYF. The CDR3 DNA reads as TGTGCCAGCAGCCAAGGGACTAGCGGGGGGGCCAAAAACATTCAGTACTTC.

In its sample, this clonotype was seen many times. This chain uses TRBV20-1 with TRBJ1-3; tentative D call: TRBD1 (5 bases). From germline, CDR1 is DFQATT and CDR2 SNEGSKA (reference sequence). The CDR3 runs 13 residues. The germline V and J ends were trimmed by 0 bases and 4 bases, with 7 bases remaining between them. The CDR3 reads CSARDQGGNTIYF. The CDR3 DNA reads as TGCAGTGCTAGAGATCAGGGAGGAAACACCATATATTTT.

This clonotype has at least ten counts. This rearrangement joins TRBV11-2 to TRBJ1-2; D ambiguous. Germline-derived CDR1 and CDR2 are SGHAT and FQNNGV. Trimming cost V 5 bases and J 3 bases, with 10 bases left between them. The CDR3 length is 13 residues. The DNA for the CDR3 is TGTGCCAGCAGCCGAGATGGGGACTATGGCTACACCTTC. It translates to CASSRDGDYGYTF. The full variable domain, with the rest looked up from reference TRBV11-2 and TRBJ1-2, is EAGVAQSPRYKIIEKRQSVAFWCNPISGHATLYWYQQILGQGPKLLIQFQNNGVVDDSQLPKDRFSAERLKGVDSTLKIQPAKLEDSAVYLCASSRDGDYGYTFGSGTRLTVV.

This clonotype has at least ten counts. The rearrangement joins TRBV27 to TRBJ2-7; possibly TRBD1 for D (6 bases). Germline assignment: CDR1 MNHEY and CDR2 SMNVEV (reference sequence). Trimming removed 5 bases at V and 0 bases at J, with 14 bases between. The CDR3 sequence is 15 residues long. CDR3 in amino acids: CASSARWTASYEQYF. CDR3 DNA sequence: TGTGCCAGCAGTGCAAGGTGGACAGCCTCCTACGAGCAGTACTTC.

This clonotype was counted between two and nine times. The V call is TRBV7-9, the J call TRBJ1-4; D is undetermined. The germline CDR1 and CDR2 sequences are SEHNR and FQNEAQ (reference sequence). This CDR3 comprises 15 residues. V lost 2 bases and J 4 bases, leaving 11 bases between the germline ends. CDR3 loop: CASSLLAGLNEKLFF. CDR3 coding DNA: TGTGCCAGCAGCTTATTGGCAGGCCTTAATGAAAAACTGTTTTTT.

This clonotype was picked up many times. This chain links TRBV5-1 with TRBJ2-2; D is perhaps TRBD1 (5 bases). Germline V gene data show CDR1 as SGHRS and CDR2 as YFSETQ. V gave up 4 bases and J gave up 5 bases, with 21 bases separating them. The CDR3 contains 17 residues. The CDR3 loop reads CASSRPAAGPETGELFF. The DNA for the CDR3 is TGCGCCAGCAGCCGACCCGCGGCAGGGCCGGAGACCGGGGAGCTGTTTTTT.

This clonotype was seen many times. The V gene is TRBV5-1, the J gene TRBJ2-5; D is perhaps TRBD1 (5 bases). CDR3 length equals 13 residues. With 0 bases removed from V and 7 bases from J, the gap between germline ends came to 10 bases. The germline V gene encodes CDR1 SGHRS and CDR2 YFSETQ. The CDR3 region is CASSLGQTGTQYF. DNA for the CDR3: TGCGCCAGCAGCTTGGGACAGACGGGGACCCAGTACTTC.

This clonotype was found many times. The CDR3 nucleotides read TGTGCCAGCAGCGTAGGGGACAGTCACTATGGCTACACCTTC. This translates into CASSVGDSHYGYTF. The chain recombines TRBV9 with TRBJ1-2; 7 bases are a match to TRBD1. CDR3 size: 14 residues. J was trimmed by 3 bases and V by 0 bases; bases with no gene match: 2. Germline V gene data show CDR1 as SGDLS and CDR2 as YYNGEE.

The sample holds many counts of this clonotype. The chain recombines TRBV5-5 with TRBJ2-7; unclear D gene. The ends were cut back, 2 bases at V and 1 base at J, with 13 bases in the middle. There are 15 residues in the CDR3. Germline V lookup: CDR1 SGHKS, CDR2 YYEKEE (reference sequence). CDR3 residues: CASSFVAGESYEQYF. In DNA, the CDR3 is TGTGCCAGCAGCTTCGTCGCAGGAGAGTCCTACGAGCAGTACTTC.

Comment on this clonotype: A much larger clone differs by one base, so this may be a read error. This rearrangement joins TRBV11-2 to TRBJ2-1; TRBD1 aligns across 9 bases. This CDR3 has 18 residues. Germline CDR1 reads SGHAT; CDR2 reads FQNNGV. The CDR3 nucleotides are TGTGCCAACAGCTTACGTGGGCGAGGACAGGGGTCTGGGGGTGAGCAGTTCTTC. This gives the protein CANSLRGRGQGSGGEQFF.

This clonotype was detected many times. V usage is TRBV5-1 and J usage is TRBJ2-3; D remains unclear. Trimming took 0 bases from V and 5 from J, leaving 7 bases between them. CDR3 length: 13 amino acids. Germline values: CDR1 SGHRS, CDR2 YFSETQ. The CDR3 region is CASSLAEVDTQYF. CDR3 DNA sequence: TGCGCCAGCAGCTTGGCCGAAGTAGATACGCAGTATTTT.

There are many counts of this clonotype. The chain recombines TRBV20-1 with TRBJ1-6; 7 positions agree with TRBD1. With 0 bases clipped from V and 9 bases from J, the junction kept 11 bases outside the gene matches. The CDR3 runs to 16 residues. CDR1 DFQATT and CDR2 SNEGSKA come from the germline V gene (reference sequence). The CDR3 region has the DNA TGCAGTGCTAGAGATTTATCACAGGGGCGCGGTTCACCCCTCCACTTT. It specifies CSARDLSQGRGSPLHF.

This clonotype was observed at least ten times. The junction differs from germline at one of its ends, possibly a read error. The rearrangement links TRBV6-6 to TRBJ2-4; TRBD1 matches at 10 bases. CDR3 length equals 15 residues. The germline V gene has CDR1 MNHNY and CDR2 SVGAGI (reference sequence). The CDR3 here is CASSNSGTGENIQYF. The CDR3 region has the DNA TGTGCCAGCAGTAACTCCGGGACAGGGGAAAACATTCAGTACTTC.

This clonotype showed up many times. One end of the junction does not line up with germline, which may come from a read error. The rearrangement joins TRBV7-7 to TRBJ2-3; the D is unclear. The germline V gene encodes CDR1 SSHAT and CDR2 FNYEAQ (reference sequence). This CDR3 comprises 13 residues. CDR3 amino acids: CASSLQFPDTQYF. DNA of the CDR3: TGTGCTAGCAGCTTACAGTTCCCAGATACGCAGTATTTT. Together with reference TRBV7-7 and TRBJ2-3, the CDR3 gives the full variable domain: GAGVSQSPRYKVTKRGQDVTLRCDPISSHATLYWYQQALGQGPEFLTYFNYEAQPDKSGLPSDRFSAERPEGSISTLTIQRTEQRDSAMYRCASSLQFPDTQYFGPGTRLTVL.